Presented here are 9 T cell receptor beta chains from one specimen sequenced in a study of response to subunit inactivated influenza vaccine. TCRdb reprocessed the RT-PCR reads via MiXCR and lists one record per CDR3 protein. The table includes 710,000 or so distinct CDR3 sequences, 15% to 17% detected once. The sample here was PBMCs from blood, taken 11 to 12 days after vaccination. These receptors originate from a man aged 45-65 years who received an inactivated influenza vaccine.

The chain combines TRBV10-3 with TRBJ2-5; D not certain. In germline, CDR1 is ENHRY, CDR2 SYGVKD. The CDR3 is made up of 12 amino acids. V gave up 10 bases and J gave up 0 bases, with 9 bases separating them. DNA of the CDR3: TGTGCCACCGTAAAAAACCAAGAGACCCAGTACTTC. Amino acid sequence: CATVKNQETQYF.

V gene TRBV2 combines with J gene TRBJ2-2, with unresolved D. Germline lookup yields CDR1 SNHLY and CDR2 FYNNEI. The CDR3 has 16 amino acids. Trimming removed 4 bases from V and 4 bases from J, with 16 bases in between. The CDR3 DNA reads as TGTGCCAGCAGTGCAATTCCGACCCCGGGCACCGGGGAGCTGTTTTTT. It translates to CASSAIPTPGTGELFF.

This clonotype was observed a few times. The V call is TRBV12-3 or TRBV12-4, the J call TRBJ2-1, with TRBD2 as a possible D gene (5 bases). Trimming removed 6 bases from V and 2 bases from J, with 11 bases in between. This CDR3 spans 14 amino acids. This chain's CDR3 is CASRLGRAYNEQFF. The DNA of the CDR3 is TGTGCCAGCAGACTAGGGAGAGCCTACAATGAGCAGTTCTTC.

This clonotype was recorded a few times. The chain uses TRBV20-1 and TRBJ2-3; 11 positions match TRBD2. Germline assignment: CDR1 DFQATT and CDR2 SNEGSKA (reference sequence). Unmatched junction bases numbered 4, after V lost 4 bases and J lost 4 bases. CDR3 length: 14 amino acids. Written as DNA, the CDR3 is TGCAGTGCTACACTAGCGGGAGTACCAGATACGCAGTATTTT. This codes for CSATLAGVPDTQYF.

J is TRBJ2-7 and V is TRBV4-3, with D hard to call. The length of the CDR3 is 14 residues. V lost 1 base to trimming and J lost 6 bases, with 13 bases between them. CDR1 LGHNA and CDR2 YSLEER come from the germline V gene. CDR3 coding DNA: TGCGCCAGCAGCCAAGCTCCTCGGGTCCCCGAGCAGTACTTC. Protein: CASSQAPRVPEQYF.

This sequence joins TRBV29-1 and TRBJ2-3, with TRBD2 identical over 8 bases. J lost 2 bases, V lost 7 bases, and 11 bases had no gene match. Germline V lookup: CDR1 SQVTM, CDR2 ANQGSEA. The CDR3 sequence is 15 residues long. CDR3: CSAWGGGGFTDTQYF. In DNA, the CDR3 is TGCAGCGCCTGGGGCGGCGGGGGGTTCACAGATACGCAGTATTTT.

This clonotype was seen many times. The V and J genes are TRBV5-1 and TRBJ2-7; D is undetermined. Germline V gene lookup returns CDR1 SGHRS and CDR2 YFSETQ. The CDR3 runs 16 residues. The germline V and J ends were trimmed by 0 bases and 4 bases, with 17 bases remaining between them. The CDR3 protein is CASSLALSGSIYEQYF. The DNA for the CDR3 is TGCGCCAGCAGCTTGGCCCTATCGGGTTCAATATACGAGCAGTACTTC. The full variable domain, its missing parts supplied by reference TRBV5-1 and TRBJ2-7, is KAGVTQTPRYLIKTRGQQVTLSCSPISGHRSVSWYQQTPGQGLQFLFEYFSETQRNKGNFPGRFSGRQFSNSRSEMNVSTLELGDSALYLCASSLALSGSIYEQYFGPGTRLTVT.

The chain employs TRBV7-3 and TRBJ2-6, with D possibly being TRBD1 (6 bases). In germline, CDR1 is SGHTA, CDR2 FQGTGA. This CDR3 has 19 amino acids. The ends were cut back, 0 bases at V and 2 bases at J, with 17 bases in the middle. CDR3: CASSLTGRPTGPGANVLTF. The CDR3 DNA reads TGTGCCAGCAGCTTAACAGGACGACCAACAGGGCCTGGGGCCAACGTCCTGACTTTC. The whole variable domain, filled in from reference TRBV7-3 and TRBJ2-6, reads GAGVSQTPSNKVTEKGKYVELRCDPISGHTALYWYRQSLGQGPEFLIYFQGTGAADDSGLPNDRFFAVRPEGSVSTLKIQRTERGDSAVYLCASSLTGRPTGPGANVLTFGAGSRLTVL.

Only a few counts were recorded for this clonotype. The chain employs TRBV20-1 and TRBJ2-3, with TRBD1 matching 8 bases. This CDR3 has 16 amino acids. V shed 2 bases, J shed 2 bases, and the junction held 9 bases outside the gene matches. The germline gives CDR1 DFQATT, CDR2 SNEGSKA (reference sequence). The CDR3 sequence: CSARSPQGVITDTQYF. CDR3 coding DNA: TGCAGTGCTAGAAGTCCACAGGGGGTGATCACAGATACGCAGTATTTT.